Below are 15 T cell receptor beta chains sequenced from a single sample in a study of T cells after yellow fever vaccination. TCRdb re-called the 5' RACE reads through MiXCR, storing one row per CDR3 protein. The repertoire has about 210,000 distinct CDR3 sequences, more than 3% of them found once; the top ten carry around 3.2%. Sequencing was performed on CD4+ T cells sorted from PBMCs, taken 10 days after the yellow fever booster vaccination. These receptors were collected from a man between 18 and 29 years old who received the YFV17D yellow fever vaccine.

CDR3 in DNA: TGTGCCAGTAGACCCGCAGGGGTAGGCTACGAGCAGTACTTC. Amino acid sequence: CASRPAGVGYEQYF. J is TRBJ2-7 and V is TRBV19, with D possibly being TRBD1 (6 bases). Trimming left V 6 bases short and J 3 bases short, with 15 bases between. The CDR3 covers 14 residues. The germline V gene encodes CDR1 LNHDA and CDR2 SQIVND (reference sequence).

This clonotype has at least ten counts. The chain is built from TRBV4-3 and TRBJ2-2, with 10 bases that match TRBD2. V was pared by 2 bases and J by 7 bases, with 7 bases of the junction left unmatched. The CDR3 loop spans 16 amino acids. Germline V gives CDR1 LGHNA, CDR2 YSLEER. The CDR3: CASSQLAGGTGGELFF. DNA for the CDR3: TGCGCCAGCAGCCAATTAGCGGGGGGAACGGGCGGGGAGCTGTTTTTT.

The chain is built from TRBV11-2 and TRBJ1-2; possible D gene TRBD1, 5 bases. Germline V lookup: CDR1 SGHAT, CDR2 FQNNGV. The CDR3 is 13 amino acids. V lost 6 bases and J 6 bases, leaving 14 bases between the germline ends. The CDR3 DNA follows: TGTGCCAGCAGGGCTCTGGGGGTCCATGGCTACACCTTC. Translated, it gives CASRALGVHGYTF.

This chain uses TRBV12-3 or TRBV12-4 with TRBJ2-3, with D hard to call. V lost 2 bases and J lost 0, with 18 bases in between. There are 18 residues in the CDR3. In DNA, the CDR3 is TGTGCCAGCAGTTTACGCCCACACCAGGCTACTAGCACAGATACGCAGTATTTT. Translating it yields CASSLRPHQATSTDTQYF.

The rearrangement links TRBV6-5 to TRBJ1-3; the D is unclear. Germline values: CDR1 MNHEY, CDR2 SVGAGI. The ends were cut back, 6 bases at V and 0 bases at J, with 15 bases in the middle. CDR3 length equals 16 residues. The CDR3 sequence: CASRQSLTVSGNTIYF. CDR3 coding DNA: TGTGCCAGCAGGCAATCCCTAACAGTCTCTGGAAACACCATATATTTT.

There are a few counts of this clonotype. The rearrangement links TRBV5-1 to TRBJ1-4, with a weak D call TRBD1 (5 bases). V shed 3 bases and J shed 0 bases, with 12 bases lying between them. This CDR3 spans 16 amino acids. CDR1 and CDR2 from the germline V gene are SGHRS and YFSETQ. This CDR3 is CASSSGTVSTNEKLFF. The CDR3 bases are TGCGCCAGCAGCTCGGGGACCGTCTCAACTAATGAAAAACTGTTTTTT.

This clonotype was found many times. V is TRBV5-6 and J is TRBJ2-1; 8 bases align to TRBD2. Trimming cost V 1 base and J 7 bases; bases outside gene matches: 7. The CDR3 runs 15 residues. Germline assignment: CDR1 SGHDT and CDR2 YYEEEE. The CDR3 DNA sequence: TGTGCCAGCAGCTTGTCCCCGGGGGGGCATAATGAGCAGTTCTTC. Translation: CASSLSPGGHNEQFF.

This clonotype was found many times. This sequence joins TRBV12-3 or TRBV12-4 and TRBJ2-2, with TRBD2 as a possible D gene (6 bases). This CDR3 contains 13 residues. V was shortened by 5 bases and J by 4 bases, with 8 bases between the two germline ends. The CDR3 here is CASSGEATGELFF. CDR3 DNA sequence: TGTGCCAGCAGTGGGGAGGCCACCGGGGAGCTGTTTTTT.

The chain combines TRBV5-4 with TRBJ2-2; 9 bases map to TRBD2. This CDR3 is 17 amino acids long. Germline CDR1 is SGHNT and CDR2 is YYREEE (reference sequence). With 3 bases clipped from V and 1 base from J, the junction kept 7 bases outside the gene matches. This CDR3 is CASSSGAAGGNTGELFF. The CDR3 DNA follows: TGTGCCAGCAGCTCTGGGGCAGCGGGGGGGAACACCGGGGAGCTGTTTTTT. The full variable domain, with the rest looked up from reference TRBV5-4 and TRBJ2-2, is ETGVTQSPTHLIKTRGQQVTLRCSSQSGHNTVSWYQQALGQGPQFIFQYYREEENGRGNFPPRFSGLQFPNYSSELNVNALELDDSALYLCASSSGAAGGNTGELFFGEGSRLTVL.

This sequence joins TRBV20-1 and TRBJ2-5, with D maybe TRBD2 (6 bases). The V gene's germline CDR1 is DFQATT and CDR2 SNEGSKA (reference sequence). V shed 0 bases and J shed 5 bases, with 13 bases lying between them. This CDR3 is 14 amino acids long. The CDR3 region is CSARDEVAGETQYF. CDR3 coding DNA: TGCAGTGCTAGAGATGAGGTCGCGGGGGAGACCCAGTACTTC.

This clonotype showed up just a few times. This chain connects TRBV7-9 to TRBJ2-7, with 7 bases lining up with TRBD1. Germline V lookup: CDR1 SEHNR, CDR2 FQNEAQ (reference sequence). The CDR3 is made up of 17 amino acids. The V segment lost 4 bases and the J segment 4 bases; nucleotides outside the gene matches: 16. CDR3 in amino acids: CASSSTPGTEGPYEQYF. CDR3 DNA sequence: TGTGCCAGCAGCTCGACCCCCGGGACAGAGGGACCTTACGAGCAGTACTTC.

The chain couples TRBV11-2 to TRBJ2-5, with a weak D call TRBD2 (6 bases). Germline V gene lookup returns CDR1 SGHAT and CDR2 FQNNGV. The ends were cut back, 2 bases at V and 5 bases at J, with 18 bases in the middle. The CDR3 contains 16 residues. CDR3 amino acids: CASSLSGTPRPETQYF. In DNA, the CDR3 is TGTGCCAGCAGCTTATCCGGGACTCCCAGGCCGGAGACCCAGTACTTC.

This clonotype was counted at least ten times. The rearrangement uses TRBV5-1 and TRBJ2-1; a possible D gene is TRBD2 (7 bases). This CDR3 has 18 residues. Between the trimmed V and J ends, which lost 3 bases and 2 bases, there was a span of 21 bases. Germline CDR1 SGHRS, CDR2 YFSETQ. In nucleotides, the CDR3 is TGCGCCAGCAGCTACCCGCGAGAGGGGGGGAGCCCCTACAATGAGCAGTTCTTC. As protein: CASSYPREGGSPYNEQFF.

This clonotype was counted many times. This chain connects TRBV7-9 to TRBJ2-3; either TRBD1 or TRBD2 may supply D (5 bases each). Germline-derived CDR1 and CDR2 are SEHNR and FQNEAQ (reference sequence). The length of the CDR3 is 15 residues. Trimming shortened V by 5 bases and J by 2 bases, and 14 bases separated the two germline ends. Here the CDR3 reads CASSPRGSYTDTQYF. The CDR3 nucleotides read TGTGCCAGCAGCCCCCGGGGCAGTTACACAGATACGCAGTATTTT. The full variable domain, completed using reference TRBV7-9 and TRBJ2-3, is DTGVSQNPRHKITKRGQNVTFRCDPISEHNRLYWYRQTLGQGPEFLTYFQNEAQLEKSRLLSDRFSAERPKGSFSTLEIQRTEQGDSAMYLCASSPRGSYTDTQYFGPGTRLTVL.

In its sample, this clonotype was seen many times. V and J are TRBV5-1 and TRBJ2-3; D not certain. Trimming took 2 bases from V and 2 from J, leaving 15 bases between them. This CDR3 contains 16 residues. CDR1 and CDR2 from the germline V gene are SGHRS and YFSETQ. CDR3 nucleotides: TGCGCCAGCAGCTTCCTCGCGGCAAGCTACACAGATACGCAGTATTTT. Its protein is CASSFLAASYTDTQYF.